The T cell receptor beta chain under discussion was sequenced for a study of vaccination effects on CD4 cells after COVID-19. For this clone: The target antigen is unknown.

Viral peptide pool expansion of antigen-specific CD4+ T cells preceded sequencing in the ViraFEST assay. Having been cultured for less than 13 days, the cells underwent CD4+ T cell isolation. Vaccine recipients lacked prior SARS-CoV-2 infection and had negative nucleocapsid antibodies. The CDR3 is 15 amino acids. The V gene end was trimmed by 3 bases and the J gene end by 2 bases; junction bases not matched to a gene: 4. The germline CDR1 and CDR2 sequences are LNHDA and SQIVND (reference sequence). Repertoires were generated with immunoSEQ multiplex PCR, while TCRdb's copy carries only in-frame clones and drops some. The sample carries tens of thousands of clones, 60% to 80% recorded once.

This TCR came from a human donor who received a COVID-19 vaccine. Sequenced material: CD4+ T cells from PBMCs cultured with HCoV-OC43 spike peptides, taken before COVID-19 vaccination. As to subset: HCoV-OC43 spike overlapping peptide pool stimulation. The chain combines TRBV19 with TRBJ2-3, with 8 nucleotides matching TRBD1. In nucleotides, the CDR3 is TGTGCCAGTAGTATGGACAGGGAATACACAGATACGCAGTATTTT. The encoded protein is CASSMDREYTDTQYF.